The 3 T cell receptor beta chains in this list originate from one sample, sequenced in a study of cytomegalovirus exposure and HLA in healthy donors. A multiplex PCR was run with 60 Vbeta primers and 13 Jbeta primers. The method was immunoSEQ multiplex PCR; TCRdb's version includes in-frame clones alone and lacks a portion of them. The top ten hold 3% of the sample, which has approximately 160,000 clones, over 60% seen once. Sample: PBMCs. The receptors here all came from a woman younger than 45 in good health and CMV-seropositive.

J is TRBJ1-2 and V is TRBV28; tentatively, D is TRBD1 (6 bases). This CDR3 has 15 amino acids. The V end lost 6 bases, the J end lost 2 bases, and 16 bases lay between the germline ends. Germline V gene sequence: CDR1 MDHEN, CDR2 SYDVKM. For the CDR3, the DNA is TGTGCCAGCAGCCCCGTAAGGGGGTACAACTATGGCTACACCTTC. It translates to CASSPVRGYNYGYTF.

The chain has TRBV10-3 and TRBJ2-3; TRBD2 might be the D (5 bases). Germline-derived CDR1 and CDR2 are ENHRY and SYGVKD. V dropped 3 bases and J dropped 2 bases, with 15 bases sitting between them. The length of the CDR3 is 16 residues. CDR3 sequence: CAISDQYGGFTDTQYF. The CDR3 nucleotides read TGTGCCATCAGTGACCAATACGGCGGGTTCACAGATACGCAGTATTTT.

This chain links TRBV20-1 with TRBJ1-2; D is perhaps TRBD1 (5 bases). The germline gives CDR1 DFQATT, CDR2 SNEGSKA (reference sequence). The CDR3 extends over 11 amino acids. CDR3 loop: CRLGGGSGYTF. CDR3 in DNA: TGCAGACTCGGGGGGGGTAGTGGCTACACCTTC.